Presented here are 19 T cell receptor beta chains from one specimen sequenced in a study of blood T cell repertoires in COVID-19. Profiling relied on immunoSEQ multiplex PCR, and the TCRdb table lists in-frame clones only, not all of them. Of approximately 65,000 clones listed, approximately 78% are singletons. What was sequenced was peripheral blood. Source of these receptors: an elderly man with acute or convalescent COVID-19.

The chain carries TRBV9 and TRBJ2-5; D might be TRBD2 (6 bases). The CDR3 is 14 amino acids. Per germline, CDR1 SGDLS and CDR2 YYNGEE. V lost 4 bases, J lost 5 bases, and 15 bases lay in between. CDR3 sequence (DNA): TGTGCCAGCAGCCCCACCCCGAGCGGGGAGACCCAGTACTTC. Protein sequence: CASSPTPSGETQYF.

Here the CDR3 reads CASSIDPPGGQGPYNEQFF. In DNA form, the CDR3 reads TGTGCCAGTAGTATAGATCCCCCCGGCGGACAGGGACCCTACAATGAGCAGTTCTTC. The rearrangement uses TRBV19 and TRBJ2-1; TRBD1 matches at 8 bases. The germline CDR1 and CDR2 sequences are LNHDA and SQIVND (reference sequence). Trimming took 0 bases from V and 2 from J; bases not matched to a gene: 12. The CDR3 is 19 residues long.

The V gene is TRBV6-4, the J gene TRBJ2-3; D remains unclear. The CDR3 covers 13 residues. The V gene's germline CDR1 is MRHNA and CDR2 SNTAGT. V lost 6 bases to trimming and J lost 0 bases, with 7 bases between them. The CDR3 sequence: CASSKISTDTQYF. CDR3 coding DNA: TGTGCCAGCAGCAAAATCAGCACAGATACGCAGTATTTT.

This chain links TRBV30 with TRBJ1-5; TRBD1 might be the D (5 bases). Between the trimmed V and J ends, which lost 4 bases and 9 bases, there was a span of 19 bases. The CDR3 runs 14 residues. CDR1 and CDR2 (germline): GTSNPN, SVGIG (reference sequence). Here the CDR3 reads CAWTPGREGGPQHF. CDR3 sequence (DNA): TGTGCCTGGACACCGGGACGGGAGGGCGGGCCCCAGCATTTT.

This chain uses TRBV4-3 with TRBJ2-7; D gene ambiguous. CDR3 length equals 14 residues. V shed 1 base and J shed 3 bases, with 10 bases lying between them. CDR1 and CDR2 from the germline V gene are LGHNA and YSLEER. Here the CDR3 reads CASSQGLVIYEQYF. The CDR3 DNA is TGCGCCAGCAGCCAAGGGCTAGTGATCTACGAGCAGTACTTC.

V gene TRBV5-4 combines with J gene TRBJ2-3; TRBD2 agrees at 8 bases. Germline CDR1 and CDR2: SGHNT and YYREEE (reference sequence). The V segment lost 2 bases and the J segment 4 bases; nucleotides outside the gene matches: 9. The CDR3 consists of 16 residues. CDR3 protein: CASSLPGGLGADTQYF. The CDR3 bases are TGTGCCAGCAGCTTACCTGGGGGACTAGGTGCAGATACGCAGTATTTT.

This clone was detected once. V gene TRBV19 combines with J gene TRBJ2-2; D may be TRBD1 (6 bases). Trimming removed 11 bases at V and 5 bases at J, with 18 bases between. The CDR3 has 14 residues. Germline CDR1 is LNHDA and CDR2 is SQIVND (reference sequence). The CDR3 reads CAVEQGSRTGELFF. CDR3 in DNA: TGTGCCGTAGAGCAGGGGAGTAGAACCGGGGAGCTGTTTTTT. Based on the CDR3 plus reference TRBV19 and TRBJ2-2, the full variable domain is DGGITQSPKYLFRKEGQNVTLSCEQNLNHDAMYWYRQDPGQGLRLIYYSQIVNDFQKGDIAEGYSVSREKKESFPLTVTSAQKNPTAFYLCAVEQGSRTGELFFGEGSRLTVL.

The CDR3 reads CASSLGREDSPLHF. CDR3 sequence (DNA): TGCGCCAGCAGCTTAGGCAGGGAGGATTCACCCCTCCACTTT. The chain carries TRBV5-1 and TRBJ1-6; a weak D match, TRBD1 (5 bases). Trimming removed 2 bases from V and 8 bases from J, with 11 bases in between. The CDR3 contains 14 residues. Germline CDR1 SGHRS, CDR2 YFSETQ.

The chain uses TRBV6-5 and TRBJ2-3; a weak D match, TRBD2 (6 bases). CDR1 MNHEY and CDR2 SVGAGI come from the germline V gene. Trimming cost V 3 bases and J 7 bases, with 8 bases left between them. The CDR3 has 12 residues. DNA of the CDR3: TGTGCCAGCAGTTATGGCGGGAATACGCAGTATTTT. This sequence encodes CASSYGGNTQYF.

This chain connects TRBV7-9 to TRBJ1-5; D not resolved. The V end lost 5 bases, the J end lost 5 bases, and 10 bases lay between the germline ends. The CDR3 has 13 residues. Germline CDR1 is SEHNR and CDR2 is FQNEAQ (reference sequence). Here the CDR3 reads CASSLSTDQPQHF. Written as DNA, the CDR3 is TGTGCCAGCAGCCTATCAACCGATCAGCCCCAGCATTTT.

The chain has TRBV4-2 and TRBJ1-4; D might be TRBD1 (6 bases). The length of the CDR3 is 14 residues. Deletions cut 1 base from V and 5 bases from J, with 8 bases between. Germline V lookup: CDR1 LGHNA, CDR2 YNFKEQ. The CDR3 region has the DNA TGTGCCAGCAGCCAAGGAGGACAGAATGAAAAACTGTTTTTT. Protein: CASSQGGQNEKLFF.

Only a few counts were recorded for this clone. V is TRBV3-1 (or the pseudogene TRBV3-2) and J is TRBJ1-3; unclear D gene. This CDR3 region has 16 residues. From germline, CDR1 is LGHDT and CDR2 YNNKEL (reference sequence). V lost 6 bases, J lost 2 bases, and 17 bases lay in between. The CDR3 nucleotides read TGTGCCAGCAGACTGTCCCCAACCGTCCCTGGAAACACCATATATTTT. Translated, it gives CASRLSPTVPGNTIYF.

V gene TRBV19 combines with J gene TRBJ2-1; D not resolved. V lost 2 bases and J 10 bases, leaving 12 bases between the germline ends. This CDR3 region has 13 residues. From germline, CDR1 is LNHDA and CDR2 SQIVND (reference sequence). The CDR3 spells CASSISVGREQFF. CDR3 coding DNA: TGTGCCAGTAGTATATCGGTGGGCAGGGAGCAGTTCTTC.

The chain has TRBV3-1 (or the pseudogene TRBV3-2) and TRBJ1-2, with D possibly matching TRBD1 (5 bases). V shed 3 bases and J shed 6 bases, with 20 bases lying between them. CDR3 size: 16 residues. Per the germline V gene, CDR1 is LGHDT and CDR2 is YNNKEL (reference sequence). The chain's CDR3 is CASSHLQVGPRNGYTF. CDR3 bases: TGTGCCAGCAGCCATTTACAGGTGGGCCCTAGGAATGGCTACACCTTC.

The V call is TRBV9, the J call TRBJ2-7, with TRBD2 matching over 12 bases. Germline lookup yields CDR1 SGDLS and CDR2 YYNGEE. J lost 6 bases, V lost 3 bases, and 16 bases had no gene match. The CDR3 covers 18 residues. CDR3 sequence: CASSAGTSGYSRSSEQYF. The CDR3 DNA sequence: TGTGCCAGCAGCGCCGGGACTAGCGGGTATTCAAGGTCGAGCGAGCAGTACTTC. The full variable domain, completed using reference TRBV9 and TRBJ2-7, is DSGVTQTPKHLITATGQRVTLRCSPRSGDLSVYWYQQSLDQGLQFLIQYYNGEERAKGNILERFSAQQFPDLHSELNLSSLELGDSALYFCASSAGTSGYSRSSEQYFGPGTRLTVT.

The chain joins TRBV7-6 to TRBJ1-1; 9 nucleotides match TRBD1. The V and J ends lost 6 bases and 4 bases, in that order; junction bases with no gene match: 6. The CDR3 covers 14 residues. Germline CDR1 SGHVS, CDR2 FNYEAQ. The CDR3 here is CASRGDRDFTEAFF. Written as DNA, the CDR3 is TGTGCCAGCAGGGGGGACAGGGACTTCACTGAAGCTTTCTTT.

CDR3 residues: CASTLTTGGTGELFF. CDR3 coding DNA: TGTGCGTCAACCCTCACTACAGGGGGCACCGGGGAGCTGTTTTTT. The gene calls are TRBV6-5 and TRBJ2-2; 8 positions agree with TRBD1. CDR1 and CDR2 from the germline V gene are MNHEY and SVGAGI. The CDR3 runs to 15 residues.

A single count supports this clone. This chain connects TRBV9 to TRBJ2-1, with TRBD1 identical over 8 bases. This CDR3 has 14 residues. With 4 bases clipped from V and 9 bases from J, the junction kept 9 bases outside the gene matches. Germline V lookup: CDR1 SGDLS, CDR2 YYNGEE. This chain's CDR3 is CASSSRTGTSEQFF. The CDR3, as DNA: TGTGCCAGCAGCTCCCGGACAGGGACGAGTGAGCAGTTCTTC.

CDR3 nucleotides: TGTGCCAGACAGCAGGGGGTGAACACTGAAGCTTTCTTT. Amino acid sequence: CARQQGVNTEAFF. The chain joins TRBV30 to TRBJ1-1; 7 positions match TRBD1. The CDR3 runs to 13 residues. Per germline, CDR1 GTSNPN and CDR2 SVGIG (reference sequence). Losses at the gene ends were 8 bases for V and 0 bases for J; bases not matched to a gene: 6.